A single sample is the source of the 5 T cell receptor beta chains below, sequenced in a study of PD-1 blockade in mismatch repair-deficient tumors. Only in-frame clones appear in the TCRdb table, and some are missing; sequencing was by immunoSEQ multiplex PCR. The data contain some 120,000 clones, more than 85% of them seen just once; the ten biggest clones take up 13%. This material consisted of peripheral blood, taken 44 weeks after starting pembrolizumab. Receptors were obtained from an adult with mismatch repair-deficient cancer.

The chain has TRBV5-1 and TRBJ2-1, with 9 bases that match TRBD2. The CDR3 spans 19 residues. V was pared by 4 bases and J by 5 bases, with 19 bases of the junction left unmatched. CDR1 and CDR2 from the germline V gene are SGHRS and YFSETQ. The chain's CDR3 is CASSLRGRGVLAGNNEQFF. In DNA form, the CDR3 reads TGCGCCAGCAGCCTCAGGGGCAGGGGGGTGCTAGCGGGGAACAATGAGCAGTTCTTC.

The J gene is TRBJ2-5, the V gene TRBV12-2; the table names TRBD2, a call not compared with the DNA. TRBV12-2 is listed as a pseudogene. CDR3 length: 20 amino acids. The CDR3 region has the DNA TGTGCAAGTCGCTTAGATCCCCAGTCTCTGTTGAGCGGGGCACAAGAGACCCAGTACTTC. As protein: CASRLDPQSLLSGAQETQYF.

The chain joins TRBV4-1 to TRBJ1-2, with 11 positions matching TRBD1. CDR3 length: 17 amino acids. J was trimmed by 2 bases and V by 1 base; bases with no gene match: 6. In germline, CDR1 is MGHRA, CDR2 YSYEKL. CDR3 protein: CASSQAGQGAPNYGYTF. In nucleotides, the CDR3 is TGCGCCAGCAGCCAAGCCGGACAGGGGGCCCCCAACTATGGCTACACCTTC.

The CDR3 sequence is CASTGWGDQETQYF. CDR3 in DNA: TGTGCCAGCACCGGTTGGGGGGACCAAGAGACCCAGTACTTC. This chain joins TRBV11-3 and TRBJ2-5, with D perhaps TRBD2 (6 bases). The CDR3 has 14 amino acids. CDR1 is SGHNT and CDR2 is YENEEA in the germline V gene. Between the trimmed V and J ends, which lost 7 bases and 0 bases, there was a span of 12 bases.

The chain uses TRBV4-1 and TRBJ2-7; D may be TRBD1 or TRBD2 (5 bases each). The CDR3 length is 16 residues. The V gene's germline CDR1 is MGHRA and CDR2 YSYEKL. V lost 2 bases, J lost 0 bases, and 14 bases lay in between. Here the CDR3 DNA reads TGCGCCAGCAGCCAATCTCCGGGACCCCTCTCCTACGAGCAGTACTTC. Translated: CASSQSPGPLSYEQYF.